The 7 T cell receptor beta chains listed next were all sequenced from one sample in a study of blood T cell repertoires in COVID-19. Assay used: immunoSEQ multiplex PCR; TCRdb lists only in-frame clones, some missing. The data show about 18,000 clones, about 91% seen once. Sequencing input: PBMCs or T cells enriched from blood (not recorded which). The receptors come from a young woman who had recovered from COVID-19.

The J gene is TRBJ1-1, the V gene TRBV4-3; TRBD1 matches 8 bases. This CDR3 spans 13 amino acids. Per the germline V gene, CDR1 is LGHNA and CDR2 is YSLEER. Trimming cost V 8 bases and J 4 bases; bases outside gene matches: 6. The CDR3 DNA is TGCGCCAGCGGGCCAGGGGGCGGCACTGAAGCTTTCTTT. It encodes CASGPGGGTEAFF.

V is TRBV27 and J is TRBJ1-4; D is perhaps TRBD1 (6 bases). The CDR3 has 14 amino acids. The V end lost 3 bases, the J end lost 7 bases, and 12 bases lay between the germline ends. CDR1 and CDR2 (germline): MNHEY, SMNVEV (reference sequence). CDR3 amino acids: CASSLDSRGEKLFF. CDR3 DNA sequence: TGTGCCAGCAGTTTGGACAGTCGGGGTGAAAAACTGTTTTTT.

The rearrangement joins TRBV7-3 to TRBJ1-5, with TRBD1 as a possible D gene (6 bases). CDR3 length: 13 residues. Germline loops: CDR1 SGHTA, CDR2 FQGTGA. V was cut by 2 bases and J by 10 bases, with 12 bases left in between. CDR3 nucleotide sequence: TGTGCCAGCAGCTTAGGGCAGGGGTCCCCCCAGCATTTT. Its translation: CASSLGQGSPQHF.

CDR3 sequence reads: CAISAGGLNTEAFF. DNA for the CDR3: TGTGCCATCAGCGCAGGGGGTTTGAACACTGAAGCTTTCTTT. This chain connects TRBV10-3 to TRBJ1-1; 7 bases map to TRBD1. The CDR3 sequence is 14 residues long. V lost 6 bases and J lost 0; bases outside the gene matches: 4. Germline V CDR1 and CDR2: ENHRY, SYGVKD.

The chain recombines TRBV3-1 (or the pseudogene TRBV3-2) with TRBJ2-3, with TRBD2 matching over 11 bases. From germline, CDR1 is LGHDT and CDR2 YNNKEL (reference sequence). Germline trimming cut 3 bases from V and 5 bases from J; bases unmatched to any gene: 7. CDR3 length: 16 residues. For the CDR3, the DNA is TGTGCCAGCAGCCACCCCGGACTAGCGGGTGGAGATACGCAGTATTTT. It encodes CASSHPGLAGGDTQYF.

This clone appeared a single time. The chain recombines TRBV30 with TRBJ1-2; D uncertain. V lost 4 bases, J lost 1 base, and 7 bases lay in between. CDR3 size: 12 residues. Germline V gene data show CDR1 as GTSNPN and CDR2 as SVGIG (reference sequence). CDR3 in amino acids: CAWTPFNYGYTF. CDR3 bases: TGTGCCTGGACCCCCTTTAACTATGGCTACACCTTC.

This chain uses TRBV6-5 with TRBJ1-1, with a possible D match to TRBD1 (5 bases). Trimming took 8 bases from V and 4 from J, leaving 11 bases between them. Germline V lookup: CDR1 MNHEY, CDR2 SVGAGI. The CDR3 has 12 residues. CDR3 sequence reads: CASGAVGTEAFF. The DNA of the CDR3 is TGTGCCAGCGGGGCGGTGGGCACTGAAGCTTTCTTT.